The clone carrying this TCR beta chain has ten or more counts. cDNA specific to TCR beta was made from around 530 ng of total RNA, with a constant-region primer employed for priming. Libraries covering TCR beta were generated through three nested multiplex PCR rounds (using a slightly modified ARM-PCR). TRBV1-TRBV30 forward and Cbeta reverse primers drove the first two approximately 10-cycle rounds. A single record per CDR3 protein comes from TCRdb applying MiXCR to the multiplex PCR reads. The sample gives tens of thousands of distinct CDR3 sequences, about 73% of which show up once; 25% is in the top ten. Unsorted bulk tissue of roughly 17-33 mg yielded co-extracted RNA and DNA. Each tumor had five separate regions sampled. This specimen belongs to a study of tumor-infiltrating lymphocytes in primary liver carcinoma. The germline CDR1 and CDR2 sequences are MNHNS and SASEGT. Trimming cost V 2 bases and J 7 bases, with 14 bases left between them. This CDR3 contains 14 residues.

Input material: liver tumor tissue from sampling region 2. Stated subset: tumor region T2, inferior pole. The gene calls are TRBV6-1 and TRBJ1-2; TRBD1 is a possible D gene (5 bases). The receptor was derived from a man aged 35-49 years with primary liver carcinoma and hepatitis B virus infection. CDR3: CASSEQGPMGGYTF. The CDR3 coding sequence is TGTGCCAGCAGTGAACAGGGACCTATGGGTGGCTACACCTTC.